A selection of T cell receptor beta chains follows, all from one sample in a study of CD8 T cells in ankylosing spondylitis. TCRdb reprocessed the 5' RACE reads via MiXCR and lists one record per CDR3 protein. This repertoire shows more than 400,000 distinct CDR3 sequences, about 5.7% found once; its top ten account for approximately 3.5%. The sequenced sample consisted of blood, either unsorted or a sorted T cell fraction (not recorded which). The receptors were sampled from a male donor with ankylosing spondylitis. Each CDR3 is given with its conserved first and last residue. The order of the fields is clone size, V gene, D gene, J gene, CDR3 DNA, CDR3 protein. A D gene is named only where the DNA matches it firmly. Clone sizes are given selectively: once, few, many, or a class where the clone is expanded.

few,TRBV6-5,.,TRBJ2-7,TGTGCCAGCAGTTTTAGACTAGGAGTGGATGAGCAGTACTTC,CASSFRLGVDEQYF
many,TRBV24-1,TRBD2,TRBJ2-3,TGTGCCACCAGTGATATTCCGGGACTAGCGGGGCTCACAGATACGCAGTATTTT,CATSDIPGLAGLTDTQYF
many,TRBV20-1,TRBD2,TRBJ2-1,TGCAGTGCCACCGCCCTTTTGGCTAGCGGGAGGGCCTATGAGCAGTTCTTC,CSATALLASGRAYEQFF
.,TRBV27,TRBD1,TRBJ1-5,TGTGCCAGCAGGGAGGACAGGGGCAATCAGCCCCAGCATTTT,CASREDRGNQPQHF
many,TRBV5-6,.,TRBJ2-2,TGTGCCAGCAGCTTGGGGTTAGGAGCCGGGGAGCTGTTTTTT,CASSLGLGAGELFF
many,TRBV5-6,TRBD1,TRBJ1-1,TGTGCCAGCAGCTTGGTTATAGGGGGCCAGGGGAACACTGAAGCTTTCTTT,CASSLVIGGQGNTEAFF
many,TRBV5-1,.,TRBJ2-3,TGCGCCAGCCGCCTAGGCTCTTTCAGCACAGATACGCAGTATTTT,CASRLGSFSTDTQYF
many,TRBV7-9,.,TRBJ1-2,TGTGCCAGCAGCGCAGCCGGGGGCTACACCTTC,CASSAAGGYTF
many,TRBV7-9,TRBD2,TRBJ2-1,TGTGCCAGCAGCCCCCAGGCAGCGGGGGGGATCAATGAGCAGTTCTTC,CASSPQAAGGINEQFF
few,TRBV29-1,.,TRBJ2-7,TGCAGCGCTAAGCGGGCAGGGGGGTCCTACGAGCAGTACTTC,CSAKRAGGSYEQYF
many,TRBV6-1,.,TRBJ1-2,TGTGCCAGCAGTGAAATGGGGCTCCCCGGCTATGGCTACACCTTC,CASSEMGLPGYGYTF
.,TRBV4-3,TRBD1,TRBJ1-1,TGCGCCAGCAGCCCCTACGACAGGGACGAAGCTTTCTTT,CASSPYDRDEAFF
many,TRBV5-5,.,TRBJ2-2,TGTGCCAGCAGCTTTACGGAGCGGAGGACCGGGGAGCTGTTTTTT,CASSFTERRTGELFF
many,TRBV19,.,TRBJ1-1,TGTGCCAGCAGCTTCATGAACACTGAAGCTTTCTTT,CASSFMNTEAFF
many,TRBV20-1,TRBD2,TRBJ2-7,TGCAGTGCTTTGCTAGCGGGAGGCACCTACGAGCAGTACTTC,CSALLAGGTYEQYF
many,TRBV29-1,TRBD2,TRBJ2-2,TGCAGCGTTGGGGGACTAGCGGGGGCCCAAGACGCGAACACCGGGGAGCTGTTTTTT,CSVGGLAGAQDANTGELFF
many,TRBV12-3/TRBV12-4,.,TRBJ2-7,TGTGCCAGCAGCGGACCGTTCGCCTACGAGCAGTACTTC,CASSGPFAYEQYF
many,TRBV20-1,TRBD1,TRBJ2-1,TGCAGTGCTAGAGACAGGGGGATCCGGAATGAGCAGTTCTTC,CSARDRGIRNEQFF
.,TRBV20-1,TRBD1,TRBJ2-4,TGCAGTGCTAGAGATTTTTCCGGGACAGGGGAACTAAACATTCAGTACTTC,CSARDFSGTGELNIQYF
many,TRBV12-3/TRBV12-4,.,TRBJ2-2,TGTGCCAGCAGTTTCTCAGGCAGGAACACCGGGGAGCTGTTTTTT,CASSFSGRNTGELFF
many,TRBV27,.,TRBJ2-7,TGTGCCAGCACCTTCGTTGGCGGAGCCTCCTACGAGCAGTACTTC,CASTFVGGASYEQYF